Detailed here is one T cell receptor (beta chain). What it binds is unknown. The data stem from a study of shared clonotypes between healthy human individuals. Replicate PCRs run on sorted subsets employed 200 to 250 ng DNA, tens of thousands of T cell genomes. Libraries were prepared by immunoSEQ multiplex PCR; TCRdb keeps only in-frame clonotypes and omits some of them. The sample has 660,000 or so clones; around 96% are singletons. General study findings and limits: Large depth notwithstanding, sorted-subset sequencing proved incomplete by rarefaction.

Naive CD8 cells, CD45RO-negative and positively selected for CCR7, excluded terminally differentiated effector memory CD45RA+ cells. This CDR3 comprises 15 residues. Germline V gene lookup returns CDR1 MDHEN and CDR2 SYDVKM. V gave up 5 bases and J gave up 5 bases; unmatched junction bases: 8. This sequence originates from a woman under 40 in good health. V gene TRBV28 combines with J gene TRBJ2-7; 11 positions match TRBD2. Sample: naive CD8+ T cells sorted from blood. CDR3 amino acids: CASSIGTSGEDEQYF. The CDR3 region has the DNA TGTGCCAGCAGTATAGGGACTAGCGGAGAAGACGAGCAGTACTTC.